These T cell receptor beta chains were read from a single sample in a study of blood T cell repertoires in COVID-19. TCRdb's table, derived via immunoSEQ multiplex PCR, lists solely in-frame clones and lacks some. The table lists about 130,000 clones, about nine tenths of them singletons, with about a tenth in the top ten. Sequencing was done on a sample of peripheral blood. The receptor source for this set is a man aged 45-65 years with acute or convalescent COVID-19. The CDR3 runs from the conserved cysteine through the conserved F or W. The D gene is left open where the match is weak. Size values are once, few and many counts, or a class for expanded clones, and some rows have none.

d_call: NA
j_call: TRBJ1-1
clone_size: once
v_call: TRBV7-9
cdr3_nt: TGTGCCAGCAGCGACCAGGGGCGTGAAGCTTTCTTT
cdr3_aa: CASSDQGREAFF

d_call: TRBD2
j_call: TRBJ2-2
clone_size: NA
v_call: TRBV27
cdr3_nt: TGTGCCAGCGGAATATCCGGGACTAGCGGGGTATCTCCCGGGGAGCTGTTTTTT
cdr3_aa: CASGISGTSGVSPGELFF

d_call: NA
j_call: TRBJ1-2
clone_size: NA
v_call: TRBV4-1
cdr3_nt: TGCGCCAGCAGCCATGGGGGGGGAGATTATGGCTACACCTTC
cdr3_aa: CASSHGGGDYGYTF

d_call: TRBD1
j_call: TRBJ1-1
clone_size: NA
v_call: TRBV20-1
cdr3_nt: TGCAGTGCTAGTAGACAGGGGCTGAACACTGAAGCTTTCTTT
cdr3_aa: CSASRQGLNTEAFF

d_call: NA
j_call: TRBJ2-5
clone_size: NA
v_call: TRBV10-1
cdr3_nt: TGCGCCAGCAGCCCCAGCGGGCAGGGAGGAATAGAGACCCAGTACTTC
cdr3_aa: CASSPSGQGGIETQYF

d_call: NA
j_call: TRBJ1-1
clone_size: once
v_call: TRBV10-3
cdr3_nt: TGTGCCATCAGTGTACAGGGCCAGGGCACTGAAGCTTTCTTT
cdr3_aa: CAISVQGQGTEAFF

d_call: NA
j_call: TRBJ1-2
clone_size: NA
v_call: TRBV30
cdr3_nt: TGTGCCTGGACCCGGACGGGGGATGGCTACACCTTC
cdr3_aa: CAWTRTGDGYTF

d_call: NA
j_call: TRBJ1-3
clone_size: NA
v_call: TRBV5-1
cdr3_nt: TGCGCCAGCAGCTTGGCCGGATCGGGGAGCTCTGGAAACACCATATATTTT
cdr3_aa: CASSLAGSGSSGNTIYF

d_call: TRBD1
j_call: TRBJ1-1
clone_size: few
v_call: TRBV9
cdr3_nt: TGTGCCAGCAGCGTAAGGGACAGGGGAGAATTGGCTTTCTTT
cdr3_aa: CASSVRDRGELAFF

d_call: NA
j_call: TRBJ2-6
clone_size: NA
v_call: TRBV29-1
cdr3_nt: TGCAGCGTTGTGGTGGGCACCTCTGGGGCCAACGTCCTGACTTTC
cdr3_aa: CSVVVGTSGANVLTF

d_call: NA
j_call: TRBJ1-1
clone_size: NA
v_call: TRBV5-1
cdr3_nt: TGCGCCAGCAGCCCGCTACGGGGGTCGAACACTGAAGCTTTCTTT
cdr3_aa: CASSPLRGSNTEAFF

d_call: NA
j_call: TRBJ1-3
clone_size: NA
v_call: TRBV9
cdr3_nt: TGTGCCAGCAGCGCCTCAGGGCCCTCTGGAAACACCATATATTTT
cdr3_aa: CASSASGPSGNTIYF

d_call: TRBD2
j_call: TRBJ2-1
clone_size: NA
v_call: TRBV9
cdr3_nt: TGTGCCAGCAGCGTTCATGCCGGGGGGGTCGGTGAGCAGTTCTTC
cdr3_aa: CASSVHAGGVGEQFF

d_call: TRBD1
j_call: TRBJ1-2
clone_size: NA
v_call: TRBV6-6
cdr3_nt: TGTGCCAGCAGTTACCTAGGACAGGGGGATGGCTACACCTTC
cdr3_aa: CASSYLGQGDGYTF

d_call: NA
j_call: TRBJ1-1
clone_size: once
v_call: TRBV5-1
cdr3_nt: TGCGCCAGCAGCGCGGACACCTTGAACACTGAAGCTTTCTTT
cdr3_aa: CASSADTLNTEAFF

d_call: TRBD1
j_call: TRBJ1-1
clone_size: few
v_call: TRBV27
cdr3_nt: TGTGCCAGCAGCCGGGACAGGGGGAACACTGAAGCTTTCTTT
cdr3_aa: CASSRDRGNTEAFF

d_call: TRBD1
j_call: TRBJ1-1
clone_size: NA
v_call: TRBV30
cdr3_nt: TGTGCCTGTCCTCAATACGGACAGGGATTCACTGAAGCTTTCTTT
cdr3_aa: CACPQYGQGFTEAFF

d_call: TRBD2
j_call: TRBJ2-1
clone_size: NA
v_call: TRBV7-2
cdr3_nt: TGTGCCACCACACCGGGACTAGTCCGGTTCAGTGAGCAGTTCTTC
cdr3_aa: CATTPGLVRFSEQFF

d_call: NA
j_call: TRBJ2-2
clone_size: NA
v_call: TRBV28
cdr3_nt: TGTGCCAGCAGTTTAAACCCTACAGGGCAAAGATCCGGGGAGCTGTTTTTT
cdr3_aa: CASSLNPTGQRSGELFF

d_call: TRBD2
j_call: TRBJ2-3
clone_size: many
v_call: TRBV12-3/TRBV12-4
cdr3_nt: TGTGCCAGCGGAGCGGGGAGCACAGATACGCAGTATTTT
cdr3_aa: CASGAGSTDTQYF

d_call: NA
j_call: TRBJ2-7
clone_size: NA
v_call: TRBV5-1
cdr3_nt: TGCGCCAGCAGAGAAACAGGCTCCTACGAGCAGTACTTC
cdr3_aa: CASRETGSYEQYF

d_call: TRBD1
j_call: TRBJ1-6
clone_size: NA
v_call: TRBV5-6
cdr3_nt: TGTGCCAGCAGCTTGTCCAGGACAGGGAGAGATTCACCCCTCCACTTT
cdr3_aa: CASSLSRTGRDSPLHF

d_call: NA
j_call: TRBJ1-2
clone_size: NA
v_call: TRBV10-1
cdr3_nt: TGCGCCAGCAGTGACAGGCAGAACTATGGCTACACCTTC
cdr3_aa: CASSDRQNYGYTF

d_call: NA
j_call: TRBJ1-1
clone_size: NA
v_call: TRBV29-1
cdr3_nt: TGCAGCGTTGTGATAGGAGCGAACACTGAAGCTTTCTTT
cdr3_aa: CSVVIGANTEAFF

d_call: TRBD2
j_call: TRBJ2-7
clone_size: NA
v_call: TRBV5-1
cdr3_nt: TGCGCCAGCAGCTTGGTTCCGGGAGGGATGAACGACGAGCAGTACTTC
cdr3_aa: CASSLVPGGMNDEQYF

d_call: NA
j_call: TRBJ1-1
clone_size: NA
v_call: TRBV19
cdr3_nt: TGTGCCAGTAGTACCTACAGGAACACTGAAGCTTTCTTT
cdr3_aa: CASSTYRNTEAFF

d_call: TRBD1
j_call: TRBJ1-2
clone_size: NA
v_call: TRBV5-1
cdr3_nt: TGCGCCAGCAGCTTGTTACAGGGGTCAAACTATGGCTACACCTTC
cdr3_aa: CASSLLQGSNYGYTF

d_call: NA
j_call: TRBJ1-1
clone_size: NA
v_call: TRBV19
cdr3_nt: TGTGCCAGTAGGCCGGTCCGCACAGGAAACACTGAAGCTTTCTTT
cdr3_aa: CASRPVRTGNTEAFF

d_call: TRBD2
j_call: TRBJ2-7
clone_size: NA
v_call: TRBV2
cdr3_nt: TGTGCCAGCCGTGTCCTCCGGACTATAGGCGGACTAGCGGGGTACGAGCAGTACTTC
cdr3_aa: CASRVLRTIGGLAGYEQYF

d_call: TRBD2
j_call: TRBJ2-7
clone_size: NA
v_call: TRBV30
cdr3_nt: TGTGCCTATTCCCCCGGGACTAAGAGGGAAGAGCAGTACTTC
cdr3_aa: CAYSPGTKREEQYF

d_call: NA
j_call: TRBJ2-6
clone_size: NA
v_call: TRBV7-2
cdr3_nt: TGTGCCAGCGTTCAGAGGTGGTCTGGGGCCAACGTCCTGACTTTC
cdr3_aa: CASVQRWSGANVLTF

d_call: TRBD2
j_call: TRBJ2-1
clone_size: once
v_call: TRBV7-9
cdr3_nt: TGTGCCAGCAGCTTAGCGGGAGGGATGGGGAATGAGCAGTTCTTC
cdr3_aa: CASSLAGGMGNEQFF

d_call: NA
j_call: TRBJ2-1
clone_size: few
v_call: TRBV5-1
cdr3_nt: TGCGCCAGCAGCTCTCAGACAGCCCAAACCTACAATGAGCAGTTCTTC
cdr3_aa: CASSSQTAQTYNEQFF

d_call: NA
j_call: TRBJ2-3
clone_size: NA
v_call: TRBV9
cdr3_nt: TGTGCCAGCAGCCCACGGCCCAGGGGCTGGGGCACAGATACGCAGTATTTT
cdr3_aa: CASSPRPRGWGTDTQYF

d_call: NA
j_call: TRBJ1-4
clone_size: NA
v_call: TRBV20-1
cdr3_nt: TGCAGTGCTAGTGTGACAGATAATGAAAAACTGTTTTTT
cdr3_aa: CSASVTDNEKLFF

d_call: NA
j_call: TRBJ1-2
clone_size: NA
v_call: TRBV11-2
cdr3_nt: TGTGCCAGCAGCTCCGGGGGGCAGCCTAACTATGGCTACACCTTC
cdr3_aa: CASSSGGQPNYGYTF

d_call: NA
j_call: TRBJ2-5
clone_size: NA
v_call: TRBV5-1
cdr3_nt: TGCGCCAGCAGCTCTTCACCGTCGCTCGGGGGTCAAGAGACCCAGTACTTC
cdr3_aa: CASSSSPSLGGQETQYF

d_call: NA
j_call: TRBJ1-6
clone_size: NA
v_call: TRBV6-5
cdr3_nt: TGTGCCAGCAGTAGCCCCGGGACAAGAAATTCACCCCTCCACTTT
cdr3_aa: CASSSPGTRNSPLHF

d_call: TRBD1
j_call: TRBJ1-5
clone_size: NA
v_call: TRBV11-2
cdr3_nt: TGTGCCAGCAGCTTCGGGACAGTAAGTAATCAGCCCCAGCATTTT
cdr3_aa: CASSFGTVSNQPQHF

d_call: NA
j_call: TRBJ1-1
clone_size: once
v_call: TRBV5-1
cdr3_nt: TGCGCCAGCAGTAATCAGGGCTTGAACACTGAAGCTTTCTTT
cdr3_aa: CASSNQGLNTEAFF

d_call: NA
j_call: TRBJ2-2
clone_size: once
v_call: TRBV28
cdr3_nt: TGTGCCAGCAGTTTCCCTCAAACCGGGGGGCGCTCGGCCGGGGAGCTGTTTTTT
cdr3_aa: CASSFPQTGGRSAGELFF

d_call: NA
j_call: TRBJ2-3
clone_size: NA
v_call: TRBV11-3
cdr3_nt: TGTGCCAGCAGCTTAGATCGCGAAGATACGCAGTATTTT
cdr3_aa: CASSLDREDTQYF